This section outlines one TCR beta chain sequence together with its context. Its matching antigen is unknown. The length of the CDR3 is 14 residues. The germline V gene encodes CDR1 WSHSY and CDR2 SAAADI. V was pared by 8 bases and J by 2 bases, with 15 bases between. The source of the sample is a study of radiation and T cells in renal cell carcinoma. Time point here: blood 4 weeks post-SBRT, at nephrectomy. Treatment indicated: 15 Gy SBRT to primary tumor, nephrectomy 4 weeks later. Findings and limits, study-wide: No pretreatment tumor biopsies were available for baseline clonotypes.

Generated by immunoSEQ multiplex PCR, the TCRdb table keeps only in-frame clones and is missing some. There are 150,000 to 200,000 clones in the sample; about 87% occur only once, and 11% lies in the top ten. The source was blood, collected from a patient whose treatment included radiotherapy and nephrectomy. This clonotype was obtained from a woman between 45 and 65 years old with renal cell carcinoma. The J gene is TRBJ1-2, the V gene TRBV10-2; TRBD1 is a possible D gene (6 bases). CDR3 nucleotide sequence: TGCGCCAGCCGGTTGGGGGGCGCAAACTATGGCTACACCTTC. Translated: CASRLGGANYGYTF.